The source of this T cell receptor beta chain is a study of T cells after yellow fever vaccination. This clonotype was observed a handful of times. Its cognate antigen is unknown. The study's findings and limits: Most primary-vaccination clones reappeared after the booster (approximately 96% CD4, 88% CD8). Abundant clonotypes (contaminants from the bulk population) could be present in FACS-sorted repertoires. Peaking on day 5 versus 15, the secondary response was faster but weaker.

Universal primer sites and UMIs were introduced during 5'RACE template-switching synthesis of TCR cDNA. From the 5' RACE reads, TCRdb called clonotypes with MiXCR, one entry per CDR3 protein. The sample has more than 300,000 distinct CDR3 sequences; approximately 7% are singletons. Trimming pared 8 bases from V and 4 bases from J, leaving 19 bases between. CDR1 and CDR2 from the germline V gene are LNHDA and SQIVND (reference sequence). The length of the CDR3 is 15 residues. The TCR sequence derives from a man younger than 30 who received the YFV17D yellow fever vaccine. The material sequenced was PBMCs, taken about 49 days after the first yellow fever vaccination. The V gene is TRBV19, the J gene TRBJ2-3; D is possibly TRBD2 (5 bases). This chain's CDR3 is CASGARGLLADTQYF. The CDR3 region has the DNA TGTGCCAGTGGCGCCCGAGGGCTTCTGGCAGATACGCAGTATTTT.